Following are 5 T cell receptor beta chains from one sample sequenced in a study of T cell responses to AZD1222 COVID-19 vaccine. Some clones are missing from TCRdb's copy, which holds only in-frame ones; the method was immunoSEQ multiplex PCR. The sample lists about 200,000 clones, approximately 93% occurring once. The material was peripheral blood, obtained 28 days after the second AZD1222 dose. The receptors stem from an adult who received the AZD1222 COVID-19 vaccine.

The V gene is TRBV7-8, the J gene TRBJ1-2, with a weak D call TRBD1 (5 bases). This CDR3 spans 14 amino acids. Germline V gene sequence: CDR1 SGHVS, CDR2 FQNEAQ. Trimming shortened V by 5 bases and J by 4 bases, and 14 bases separated the two germline ends. CDR3 region: CASSLFRDTYGYTF. The CDR3 nucleotides are TGTGCCAGCAGCCTTTTCAGGGATACCTATGGCTACACCTTC.

The chain carries TRBV6-5 and TRBJ1-1, with a possible D match to TRBD1 (5 bases). The CDR3 contains 15 residues. V lost 4 bases to trimming and J lost 4 bases, with 16 bases between them. Germline values: CDR1 MNHEY, CDR2 SVGAGI. The CDR3 DNA is TGTGCCAGCAGTTCCCCGGGGCGGGCGAGCACTGAAGCTTTCTTT. Protein product: CASSSPGRASTEAFF.

The V call is TRBV28, the J call TRBJ2-1; the match to TRBD2 covers 7 bases. CDR1 is MDHEN, CDR2 SYDVKM, per germline. The trim removed 6 bases at V and 4 bases at J, leaving 6 bases unmatched. CDR3 length: 14 residues. CDR3 coding DNA: TGTGCCAGCAGCCTACCTAGCGGTTACAATGAGCAGTTCTTC. Translated, it gives CASSLPSGYNEQFF.

The chain links TRBV7-3 to TRBJ2-3; 9 positions agree with TRBD2. The CDR3 has 15 residues. The V gene end was trimmed by 5 bases and the J gene end by 0 bases; junction bases not matched to a gene: 3. CDR1 and CDR2 (germline): SGHTA, FQGTGA. The DNA for the CDR3 is TGTGCCAGCAGCATGACTAGCGGTAGCACAGATACGCAGTATTTT. This translates into CASSMTSGSTDTQYF.

The chain joins TRBV6-6 to TRBJ2-5; tentatively, D is TRBD2 (5 bases). The germline V gene has CDR1 MNHNY and CDR2 SVGAGI (reference sequence). The CDR3 has 14 residues. V dropped 2 bases and J dropped 2 bases, with 9 bases sitting between them. The CDR3: CASSYTGSQETQYF. The CDR3 nucleotides read TGTGCCAGCAGTTACACGGGGTCGCAAGAGACCCAGTACTTC.